Sequencing of this T cell receptor beta chain was carried out in a study of T-cell reconstitution after alpha-beta-depleted transplantation in children. As concerns this clonotype: Its antigen remains unidentified.

This CDR3 has 12 amino acids. V gave up 7 bases and J gave up 12 bases, with 16 bases separating them. Germline values: CDR1 MNHNY, CDR2 SVGAGI (reference sequence). Broader study findings: Several hundred rapidly expanded clones from non-depleted graft cells reportedly supplied alpha-beta T cells about two months post-transplant. It was newly produced T cells that mostly accounted for T-cell counts and diversity one year after transplant.

It was with unique molecular identifiers that the TCRbeta library was prepared. Each CDR3 protein gets one entry after TCRdb re-called the PCR reads with MiXCR. The sample includes around 370,000 distinct CDR3 sequences, around 15% of them seen just once. The TCR comes from a male patient under 10 years old who had a stem cell transplant for acute lymphoblastic leukemia, so the T cells may come from the graft donor. The chain links TRBV6-6 to TRBJ2-1, with D possibly TRBD1 on 5 matching bases. The sequences come from PBMCs, mostly from graft donor cells, collected 360 days after TCRalphabeta/CD19-depleted stem cell transplant. CDR3 coding DNA: TGTGCCAGCACTCGCCCAGGGAACGGGCAGTTCTTC. Translation gives CASTRPGNGQFF.